This note documents a single T cell receptor beta chain sequence. The record originates from a study of blood T cell repertoires in COVID-19. Study details: Nucleic acid was either cDNA or gDNA, and it came from T cells, B-cell-depleted T cells, or PBMCs.

The CDR3 covers 15 residues. Germline V gives CDR1 SGHDT, CDR2 YYEEEE. V lost 4 bases, J lost 4 bases, and 8 bases stayed unmatched. Here immunoSEQ multiplex PCR was the method, and the copy in TCRdb shows in-frame clones only, minus some. The table lists some 160,000 clones, 75% to 85% of them singletons. Participant-given clinical history determined each cohort assignment. The clonotype originates from a woman aged 60-75 years who had recovered from COVID-19. The chain uses TRBV5-6 and TRBJ2-5; 9 bases are a match to TRBD2. Sequences were obtained from PBMCs or T cells enriched from blood (not recorded which). The CDR3 sequence is CASSRRLADRETQYF. The CDR3 nucleotides read TGTGCCAGCAGCCGACGACTAGCGGACCGAGAGACCCAGTACTTC.